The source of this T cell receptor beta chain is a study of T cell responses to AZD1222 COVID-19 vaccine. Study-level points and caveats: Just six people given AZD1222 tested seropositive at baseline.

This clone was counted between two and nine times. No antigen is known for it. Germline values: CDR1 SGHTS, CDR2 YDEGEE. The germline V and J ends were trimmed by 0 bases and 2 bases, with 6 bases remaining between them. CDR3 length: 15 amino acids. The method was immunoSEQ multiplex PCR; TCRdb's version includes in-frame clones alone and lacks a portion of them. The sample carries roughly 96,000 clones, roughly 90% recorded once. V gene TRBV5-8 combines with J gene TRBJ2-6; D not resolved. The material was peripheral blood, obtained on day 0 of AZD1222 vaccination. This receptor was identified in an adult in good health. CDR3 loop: CASSLGFAGANVLTF. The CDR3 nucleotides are TGTGCCAGCAGCTTGGGGTTTGCTGGGGCCAACGTCCTGACTTTC. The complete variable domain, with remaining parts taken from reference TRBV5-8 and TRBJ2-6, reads EAGVTQSPTHLIKTRGQQATLRCSPISGHTSVYWYQQALGLGLQFLLWYDEGEERNRGNFPPRFSGRQFPNYSSELNVNALELEDSALYLCASSLGFAGANVLTFGAGSRLTVL.